Presented here are 22 T cell receptor beta chains from one specimen sequenced in a study of blood T cell repertoires in COVID-19. Only in-frame clones appear in the TCRdb table, and some are missing; sequencing was by immunoSEQ multiplex PCR. The sample lists about 94,000 clones, around 87% seen once, with about 5% in the top ten. Sequenced material: peripheral blood. The source of these receptors is a woman older than 75 with acute or convalescent COVID-19.

This chain uses TRBV6-1 with TRBJ1-1; 10 positions agree with TRBD1. The CDR3 loop spans 15 amino acids. V gave up 2 bases and J gave up 7 bases; unmatched junction bases: 7. Germline V gene sequence: CDR1 MNHNS, CDR2 SASEGT. DNA of the CDR3: TGTGCCAGCAGTGAACAAAGGACAGGGGGTAGTGAAGCTTTCTTT. It encodes CASSEQRTGGSEAFF.

On this clone itself: One junction end disagrees with the germline gene, perhaps due to a read error. V gene TRBV5-1 combines with J gene TRBJ1-2; 7 positions match TRBD1. The length of the CDR3 is 13 residues. From germline, CDR1 is SGHRS and CDR2 YFSETQ. CDR3 nucleotide sequence: TGCGCCAGCAGCCCCGGACAGGTACCTCCGGAGGCCTTC. Its translation: CASSPGQVPPEAF.

This clone was observed a single time. The chain links TRBV4-1 to TRBJ1-4; weak D call: TRBD1 (6 bases). This CDR3 spans 16 amino acids. The germline CDR1 and CDR2 sequences are MGHRA and YSYEKL. The ends were cut back, 4 bases at V and 7 bases at J, with 19 bases in the middle. CDR3 loop: CASSRESDQGREKLFF. CDR3 nucleotide sequence: TGCGCCAGCAGCCGAGAATCGGATCAGGGGCGTGAAAAACTGTTTTTT.

In this sample, this clone turned up a few times. The J gene is TRBJ1-2, the V gene TRBV7-3; D not resolved. Germline CDR1 SGHTA, CDR2 FQGTGA. The CDR3 has 13 amino acids. V lost 2 bases and J 8 bases, leaving 12 bases between the germline ends. CDR3 bases: TGTGCCAGCAGCTTACCCGACCCGCGGGGCTACACCTTC. Its protein is CASSLPDPRGYTF.

The gene calls are TRBV30 and TRBJ1-2; 12 nucleotides match TRBD1. This CDR3 region has 17 residues. The trim removed 1 base at V and 3 bases at J, leaving 9 bases unmatched. Germline V lookup: CDR1 GTSNPN, CDR2 SVGIG (reference sequence). CDR3 DNA sequence: TGTGCCTGGAGTGGATGGGACAGGGGGCCATGGGACTATGGCTACACCTTC. Translating gives CAWSGWDRGPWDYGYTF.

This chain links TRBV7-9 with TRBJ1-2; weak D call: TRBD1 (6 bases). Germline V lookup: CDR1 SEHNR, CDR2 FQNEAQ (reference sequence). V lost 0 bases, J lost 6 bases, and 8 bases lay in between. This CDR3 has 13 amino acids. The CDR3 is CASSLAQGNGYTF. Here the CDR3 DNA reads TGTGCCAGCAGCTTAGCACAGGGTAATGGCTACACCTTC.

The chain carries TRBV30 and TRBJ1-2; 7 bases agree with TRBD1. The junction had 14 bases not matched to a gene; V was cut back by 1 base and J by 3 bases. The CDR3 sequence is 17 residues long. Per germline, CDR1 GTSNPN and CDR2 SVGIG (reference sequence). CDR3 in DNA: TGTGCCTGGAGTGGCAACCCAAGGCAGGGGGGTTACTATGGCTACACCTTC. Translation: CAWSGNPRQGGYYGYTF.

The chain carries TRBV2 and TRBJ1-3; D is unresolved. The CDR3 consists of 12 residues. Per the germline V gene, CDR1 is SNHLY and CDR2 is FYNNEI. V was clipped by 5 bases and J by 8 bases, with 10 bases between them. The CDR3, as DNA: TGTGCCAGCAGTTACTCAGCGGACACCATATATTTT. This sequence encodes CASSYSADTIYF.

The chain has TRBV7-3 and TRBJ2-5, with 8 bases fitting TRBD2. With 2 bases clipped from V and 2 bases from J, the junction kept 7 bases outside the gene matches. Germline V gene lookup returns CDR1 SGHTA and CDR2 FQGTGA. This CDR3 is built from 16 residues. CDR3 bases: TGTGCCAGCAGCTTATTGGGCGGGAGGACGCAAGAGACCCAGTACTTC. This encodes CASSLLGGRTQETQYF.

V is TRBV7-2 and J is TRBJ2-3, with 7 bases matching TRBD2. J gave up 0 bases and V 7 bases, and 13 bases lay outside the gene matches. This CDR3 spans 17 amino acids. Germline values: CDR1 SGHTA, CDR2 FQGNSA. The DNA for the CDR3 is TGTGCCAGCATCCTGAGAGCGGGGACCACTAGCACAGATACGCAGTATTTT. Its translation is CASILRAGTTSTDTQYF.

The V gene is TRBV25-1, the J gene TRBJ2-7; D remains unclear. The CDR3 is made up of 13 amino acids. Germline V lookup: CDR1 MGHDK, CDR2 SYGVNS. Trimming removed 6 bases from V and 2 bases from J, with 11 bases in between. CDR3 residues: CASSPAATYEQYF. Here the CDR3 DNA reads TGTGCCAGCAGCCCCGCAGCGACCTACGAGCAGTACTTC.

The chain has TRBV7-3 and TRBJ1-2; 8 bases map to TRBD1. Trimming took 3 bases from V and 7 from J; bases not matched to a gene: 4. This CDR3 has 13 amino acids. The germline V gene has CDR1 SGHTA and CDR2 FQGTGA. DNA of the CDR3: TGTGCCAGCAGCTTCGACAGGGGAGGTGGCTACACCTTC. Protein sequence: CASSFDRGGGYTF.

This clone was counted once. V is TRBV9 and J is TRBJ1-6; possibly TRBD1 for D (5 bases). Between the trimmed V and J ends, which lost 3 bases and 9 bases, there was a span of 22 bases. The CDR3 spans 17 residues. In germline, CDR1 is SGDLS, CDR2 YYNGEE. CDR3 coding DNA: TGTGCCAGCAGCGCTACCCCGGGGGGGGGTAGGGCTTCACCCCTCCACTTT. Translation: CASSATPGGGRASPLHF.

This chain connects TRBV7-2 to TRBJ2-3; possibly TRBD2 for D (6 bases). The CDR3 contains 14 residues. Germline V CDR1 and CDR2: SGHTA, FQGNSA. The V and J ends lost 1 base and 6 bases respectively, with 11 bases between them. The CDR3, as DNA: TGTGCCAGCAGCTTAGAGCTAGCGCCCGATACGCAGTATTTT. It specifies CASSLELAPDTQYF. The complete variable domain, with remaining parts taken from reference TRBV7-2 and TRBJ2-3, reads GAGVSQSPSNKVTEKGKDVELRCDPISGHTALYWYRQSLGQGLEFLIYFQGNSAPDKSGLPSDRFSAERTGGSVSTLTIQRTQQEDSAVYLCASSLELAPDTQYFGPGTRLTVL.

This clone was seen only once. The chain couples TRBV10-3 to TRBJ1-4, with D unclear. V was pared by 6 bases and J by 0 bases, with 11 bases between. The CDR3 runs to 15 residues. Germline CDR1 and CDR2: ENHRY and SYGVKD. The CDR3 spells CAIRPDSATNEKLFF. As DNA, the CDR3 is TGTGCCATCAGGCCGGACTCTGCAACTAATGAAAAACTGTTTTTT.

This clone has a handful of counts. The genes are TRBV30 and TRBJ2-7; a weak D match, TRBD1 (5 bases). Germline-derived CDR1 and CDR2 are GTSNPN and SVGIG (reference sequence). Trimming removed 1 base from V and 6 bases from J, with 16 bases in between. The CDR3 spans 14 residues. The CDR3 loop reads CAWSGVGSGIEQYF. The CDR3 DNA reads as TGTGCCTGGAGTGGGGTGGGATCAGGGATCGAGCAGTACTTC.

The chain is built from TRBV6-1 and TRBJ1-5; D unclear. CDR3 length equals 15 residues. Germline lookup yields CDR1 MNHNS and CDR2 SASEGT. The ends were cut back, 3 bases at V and 4 bases at J, with 13 bases in the middle. CDR3 sequence: CASSELVGKNQPQHF. Here the CDR3 DNA reads TGTGCCAGCAGTGAGTTGGTCGGGAAAAATCAGCCCCAGCATTTT.

The rearrangement links TRBV6-5 to TRBJ1-1; TRBD1 aligns across 8 bases. Germline V gene lookup returns CDR1 MNHEY and CDR2 SVGAGI. The junction had 9 bases not matched to a gene; V was cut back by 8 bases and J by 4 bases. This CDR3 comprises 14 residues. In nucleotides, the CDR3 is TGTGCCAGCTTCTCGGACAGGGAGAGCACTGAAGCTTTCTTT. Its protein is CASFSDRESTEAFF.

The CDR3 region has the DNA TGCGCCAGCATCGACGGGACACGATCGGGCGGCTACACCTTC. Translated: CASIDGTRSGGYTF. V and J are TRBV5-1 and TRBJ1-2; tentative D call: TRBD1 (6 bases). CDR3 size: 14 residues. Trimming took off 6 bases at V and 8 bases at J, with 20 bases between the two ends. In germline, CDR1 is SGHRS, CDR2 YFSETQ.

The chain recombines TRBV29-1 with TRBJ2-2; tentatively, D is TRBD1 (5 bases). V was shortened by 7 bases and J by 3 bases, with 15 bases between the two germline ends. Germline V lookup: CDR1 SQVTM, CDR2 ANQGSEA. This CDR3 comprises 14 residues. CDR3 nucleotide sequence: TGCAGCGCTGGGGCTTCAAGCTACACCGGGGAGCTGTTTTTT. Translating it yields CSAGASSYTGELFF.

This rearrangement joins TRBV30 to TRBJ1-6; TRBD1 matches at 7 bases. CDR3 length: 12 residues. The V and J ends lost 4 bases and 7 bases, in that order; junction bases with no gene match: 1. Germline CDR1 reads GTSNPN; CDR2 reads SVGIG (reference sequence). The CDR3 loop reads CAWTGGNSPLHF. The CDR3 coding sequence is TGTGCCTGGACAGGGGGGAATTCACCCCTCCACTTT. The full variable domain, in which reference TRBV30 and TRBJ1-6 provide the parts outside the CDR3, is SQTIHQWPATLVQPVGSPLSLECTVEGTSNPNLYWYRQAAGRGLQLLFYSVGIGQISSEVPQNLSASRPQDRQFILSSKKLLLSDSGFYLCAWTGGNSPLHFGNGTRLTVT.

The chain couples TRBV5-1 to TRBJ2-3; the match to TRBD2 covers 11 bases. The CDR3 is 18 residues long. The V and J ends lost 0 bases and 0 bases, in that order; junction bases with no gene match: 6. From germline, CDR1 is SGHRS and CDR2 YFSETQ. The CDR3 DNA reads as TGCGCCAGCAGCTTGGGACTAGCGGGGAGATCTAGCACAGATACGCAGTATTTT. As protein: CASSLGLAGRSSTDTQYF.